The 6 T cell receptor beta chains given below trace back to one sample, sequenced in a study of blood T cell repertoires in COVID-19 (TCRdb year 2020). The library was generated by the immunoSEQ multiplex PCR assay. In TCRdb, the immuneACCESS table is reduced to in-frame sequences with V and J assigned. These tables do not hold every clone; where another copy was compared, an unresolved V gene accounts for under half, and the others remain unexplained. The sample table contains approximately 140,000 clones; only one count was recorded for about four fifths of them. The ten largest clones take up over 10% of the sample. Specimen: peripheral blood. The receptor set was obtained from an elderly man with acute or convalescent COVID-19.

The rearrangement joins TRBV5-6 to TRBJ2-5; a weak D match, TRBD2 (5 bases). The CDR3 length is 14 residues. The V end was cut by 0 bases, the J end by 5 bases, with 11 bases between. Germline V gene sequence: CDR1 SGHDT, CDR2 YYEEEE. As DNA, the CDR3 is TGTGCCAGCAGCTTGGGCACCCCGGGGGAGACCCAGTACTTC. Residues: CASSLGTPGETQYF.

This clone was counted a single time. The V gene is TRBV27, the J gene TRBJ1-2, with no clear D. The CDR3 length is 13 residues. Germline V gives CDR1 MNHEY, CDR2 SMNVEV (reference sequence). V was shortened by 2 bases and J by 1 base, with 5 bases between the two germline ends. Here the CDR3 DNA reads TGTGCCAGCAGTTTAAAGAGTAACTATGGCTACACCTTC. As protein: CASSLKSNYGYTF.

The chain is built from TRBV7-8 and TRBJ2-3; 11 positions match TRBD2. Unmatched junction bases numbered 8, after V lost 4 bases and J lost 2 bases. The germline V gene has CDR1 SGHVS and CDR2 FQNEAQ. CDR3 size: 17 residues. The CDR3 region has the DNA TGTGCCAGCAGCTCCCGACTAGCGGGGTCATCCACAGATACGCAGTATTTT. The encoded protein is CASSSRLAGSSTDTQYF. Full variable domain (rest looked up from reference TRBV7-8 and TRBJ2-3): GAGVSQSPRYKVAKRGQDVALRCDPISGHVSLFWYQQALGQGPEFLTYFQNEAQLDKSGLPSDRFFAERPEGSVSTLKIQRTQQEDSAVYLCASSSRLAGSSTDTQYFGPGTRLTVL.

The chain carries TRBV12-3 or TRBV12-4 and TRBJ2-2; D perhaps matches TRBD1 (6 bases). The germline V and J ends were trimmed by 10 bases and 0 bases, with 9 bases remaining between them. The CDR3 spans 13 residues. The CDR3 nucleotides are TGTGCCATCGGACAGTCGAACACCGGGGAGCTGTTTTTT. Residues: CAIGQSNTGELFF.

The J gene is TRBJ2-5, the V gene TRBV7-8; 7 bases fit TRBD2. Per germline, CDR1 SGHVS and CDR2 FQNEAQ. The junction had 3 bases not matched to a gene; V was cut back by 1 base and J by 7 bases. This CDR3 has 13 amino acids. The CDR3 loop reads CASSLVGGGTQYF. In nucleotides, the CDR3 is TGTGCCAGCAGCTTAGTTGGGGGGGGGACCCAGTACTTC. Filled out from reference TRBV7-8 and TRBJ2-5, the complete variable domain reads GAGVSQSPRYKVAKRGQDVALRCDPISGHVSLFWYQQALGQGPEFLTYFQNEAQLDKSGLPSDRFFAERPEGSVSTLKIQRTQQEDSAVYLCASSLVGGGTQYFGPGTRLLVL.

The chain has TRBV5-1 and TRBJ2-3, with D possibly being TRBD2 (5 bases). This CDR3 has 14 amino acids. From germline, CDR1 is SGHRS and CDR2 YFSETQ. Trimming took 4 bases from V and 4 from J, leaving 13 bases between them. In DNA form, the CDR3 reads TGCGCCAGCAGCCCGACTGGAGGTGCAGATACGCAGTATTTT. This encodes CASSPTGGADTQYF. The complete variable domain, with remaining parts taken from reference TRBV5-1 and TRBJ2-3, reads KAGVTQTPRYLIKTRGQQVTLSCSPISGHRSVSWYQQTPGQGLQFLFEYFSETQRNKGNFPGRFSGRQFSNSRSEMNVSTLELGDSALYLCASSPTGGADTQYFGPGTRLTVL.